The entry below gives a single T cell receptor beta chain sequence along with its context. Its antigen is unknown. Profiled with immunoSEQ multiplex PCR; TCRdb holds only in-frame clones, not every one. The repertoire holds 50,000 to 80,000 clones, with around 89% as singletons. Trimming cost V 0 bases and J 2 bases; bases outside gene matches: 3. Germline values: CDR1 SGHVS, CDR2 FQNEAQ. This CDR3 is built from 18 residues. This sample is part of a study of cytomegalovirus exposure and HLA in healthy donors. Study-level results: The study found most TCR sequences rare, yet found some public TCRs in many donors. The authors listed some 160 TCR beta chains as cytomegalovirus-associated.

Sequencing was carried out using PBMCs. The J gene is TRBJ2-2, the V gene TRBV7-8; 13 bases are a match to TRBD2. The TCR comes from a young woman in good health and CMV-seronegative. In DNA form, the CDR3 reads TGTGCCAGCAGCTTAGCAACTAGCGGGGGGGCTAACACCGGGGAGCTGTTTTTT. Protein: CASSLATSGGANTGELFF. Full variable domain (remainder filled in from reference TRBV7-8 and TRBJ2-2): GAGVSQSPRYKVAKRGQDVALRCDPISGHVSLFWYQQALGQGPEFLTYFQNEAQLDKSGLPSDRFFAERPEGSVSTLKIQRTQQEDSAVYLCASSLATSGGANTGELFFGEGSRLTVL.